The 30 T cell receptor beta chains in this list originate from one sample, sequenced in a study of cytomegalovirus exposure and HLA in healthy donors. PCR employed 60 Vbeta and 13 Jbeta primers. The table came from immunoSEQ multiplex PCR; TCRdb's copy has only in-frame clones and leaves some out. The sample lists 90,000 to 95,000 clones, 81% occurring once. Sequencing used PBMCs. Receptor source: a girl aged 2 to 9 in good health and CMV-seropositive.

The chain carries TRBV7-2 and TRBJ2-7; D might be TRBD2 (5 bases). Germline assignment: CDR1 SGHTA and CDR2 FQGNSA. The CDR3 is made up of 14 amino acids. V lost 2 bases and J 6 bases, leaving 14 bases between the germline ends. The CDR3 loop is CASSLLRETSEQYF. The CDR3 DNA sequence: TGTGCCAGCAGCTTATTGAGGGAGACGAGCGAGCAGTACTTC.

The gene calls are TRBV28 and TRBJ1-2, with TRBD1 matching 9 bases. The CDR3 covers 14 residues. The germline V gene has CDR1 MDHEN and CDR2 SYDVKM. J gave up 7 bases and V 6 bases, and 9 bases lay outside the gene matches. The CDR3 reads CASRDSGTGFGYTF. DNA of the CDR3: TGTGCCAGCAGGGACTCCGGGACAGGGTTTGGCTACACCTTC.

V gene TRBV10-3 combines with J gene TRBJ1-2; possibly TRBD1 for D (6 bases). CDR3 length: 16 residues. Germline V CDR1 and CDR2: ENHRY, SYGVKD. The V end was cut by 3 bases, the J end by 8 bases, with 22 bases between. The CDR3 is CAISDWDKAPVTGYTF. The DNA for the CDR3 is TGTGCCATCAGTGATTGGGACAAGGCCCCGGTTACGGGCTACACCTTC.

This clone was picked up one time. The chain recombines TRBV13 with TRBJ2-2; TRBD2 matches 14 bases. V shed 5 bases and J 4 bases; nucleotides not matched to a gene: 6. The CDR3 is 17 residues long. The germline V gene encodes CDR1 PRHDT and CDR2 FYEKMQ (reference sequence). The CDR3 nucleotides read TGTGCCAGCAGCGACGGGACTAGCGGGAGAGCCACCGGGGAGCTGTTTTTT. Its protein is CASSDGTSGRATGELFF.

This clone was picked up one time. The chain links TRBV4-1 to TRBJ2-7; unclear D gene. The CDR3 has 16 amino acids. The germline CDR1 and CDR2 sequences are MGHRA and YSYEKL. V lost 4 bases and J lost 3, with 19 bases in between. For the CDR3, the DNA is TGCGCCAGCAGCCCCCTCACCGCCAGCGTCCACTACGAGCAGTACTTC. Translation: CASSPLTASVHYEQYF.

The chain uses TRBV7-9 and TRBJ2-1; no reliable D call. Trimming left V 5 bases short and J 0 bases short, with 11 bases between. Germline CDR1 is SEHNR and CDR2 is FQNEAQ (reference sequence). CDR3 length equals 15 residues. The CDR3 loop is CASSGTPSSYNEQFF. The CDR3, as DNA: TGTGCCAGCAGCGGTACTCCGAGCTCCTACAATGAGCAGTTCTTC.

The chain carries TRBV28 and TRBJ1-4, with 7 bases aligning to TRBD1. There are 14 residues in the CDR3. From germline, CDR1 is MDHEN and CDR2 SYDVKM. V dropped 2 bases and J dropped 8; count of bases not matched to a gene: 5. The CDR3 loop reads CASSLPGGNEKLFF. The CDR3 DNA sequence: TGTGCCAGCAGTTTACCAGGGGGGAACGAAAAACTGTTTTTT.

This chain uses TRBV30 with TRBJ2-7, with 8 bases fitting TRBD2. The CDR3 is made up of 14 amino acids. V gave up 1 base and J gave up 6 bases; unmatched junction bases: 8. Germline V gene lookup returns CDR1 GTSNPN and CDR2 SVGIG (reference sequence). The DNA of the CDR3 is TGTGCCTGGAGTGGTAGCGGGATTGGAGGCGAGCAGTACTTC. Its translation: CAWSGSGIGGEQYF.

CDR3 DNA sequence: TGCGCCAGCAGCTTGCCGGGAGACTATGGCTACACCTTC. Translated: CASSLPGDYGYTF. The chain carries TRBV5-1 and TRBJ1-2; D gene ambiguous. Germline V CDR1 and CDR2: SGHRS, YFSETQ. The V end was cut by 1 base, the J end by 3 bases, with 7 bases between. This CDR3 is built from 13 residues.

The chain combines TRBV19 with TRBJ1-5; D is unresolved. Trimming took off 5 bases at V and 4 bases at J, with 9 bases between the two ends. The germline gives CDR1 LNHDA, CDR2 SQIVND (reference sequence). CDR3 length equals 13 residues. The CDR3 DNA is TGTGCCAGTAGTTACACAACGAATCAGCCCCAGCATTTT. Protein product: CASSYTTNQPQHF.

The chain carries TRBV27 and TRBJ2-5, with a weak D call TRBD2 (5 bases). The CDR3 loop spans 13 amino acids. V dropped 3 bases and J dropped 3 bases, with 8 bases sitting between them. Per the germline V gene, CDR1 is MNHEY and CDR2 is SMNVEV (reference sequence). CDR3 DNA sequence: TGTGCCAGCAGTTTCCGAGGGAAAGAGACCCAGTACTTC. Amino acids: CASSFRGKETQYF.

This chain connects TRBV5-1 to TRBJ2-2, with D possibly matching TRBD1 (6 bases). Germline CDR1 and CDR2: SGHRS and YFSETQ. The CDR3 sequence is 14 residues long. V was pared by 3 bases and J by 3 bases, with 9 bases between. In DNA, the CDR3 is TGCGCCAGCAGCTGGACAGATGACACCGGGGAGCTGTTTTTT. It yields the protein CASSWTDDTGELFF.

The V gene is TRBV30, the J gene TRBJ2-1; D might be TRBD2 (6 bases). Per germline, CDR1 GTSNPN and CDR2 SVGIG (reference sequence). The V and J ends lost 4 bases and 6 bases respectively, with 10 bases between them. The CDR3 runs 12 residues. CDR3 sequence: CAWNRDSNEQFF. The CDR3 nucleotides read TGTGCCTGGAACCGGGACTCCAATGAGCAGTTCTTC. Looking up the rest from reference TRBV30 and TRBJ2-1 gives the full variable domain: SQTIHQWPATLVQPVGSPLSLECTVEGTSNPNLYWYRQAAGRGLQLLFYSVGIGQISSEVPQNLSASRPQDRQFILSSKKLLLSDSGFYLCAWNRDSNEQFFGPGTRLTVL.

This clone was observed a handful of times. The chain has TRBV18 and TRBJ2-7; D is perhaps TRBD2 (5 bases). Germline V gives CDR1 KGHSH, CDR2 LQKENI. The CDR3 extends over 17 amino acids. V dropped 3 bases and J dropped 1 base, with 19 bases sitting between them. In nucleotides, the CDR3 is TGTGCCAGCTCACCCCCTCCCTTGAGCGGTCTTTCCTACGAGCAGTACTTC. Protein: CASSPPPLSGLSYEQYF.

This chain joins TRBV5-1 and TRBJ2-7; TRBD2 matches at 12 bases. V was pared by 4 bases and J by 6 bases, with 5 bases of the junction left unmatched. The CDR3 length is 14 residues. The germline gives CDR1 SGHRS, CDR2 YFSETQ. The CDR3 is CASSPPGLAGEQYF. As DNA, the CDR3 is TGCGCCAGCAGCCCCCCGGGACTAGCGGGCGAGCAGTACTTC.

This clone was seen a few times. This sequence joins TRBV7-9 and TRBJ2-2, with a possible D match to TRBD1 (7 bases). The V end lost 5 bases, the J end lost 2 bases, and 12 bases lay between the germline ends. The CDR3 length is 15 residues. Germline CDR1 SEHNR, CDR2 FQNEAQ (reference sequence). CDR3 nucleotides: TGTGCCAGCAGCCCCAGGGGGGATAACACCGGGGAGCTGTTTTTT. Its protein is CASSPRGDNTGELFF.

The chain recombines TRBV5-5 with TRBJ2-2; possible D gene TRBD2, 6 bases. V was pared by 2 bases and J by 3 bases, with 14 bases between. Looked up from germline, CDR1 is SGHKS and CDR2 is YYEKEE (reference sequence). This CDR3 region has 16 residues. The CDR3 DNA follows: TGTGCCAGCAGCTTCCTACGGGAGCCCCACACCGGGGAGCTGTTTTTT. It encodes CASSFLREPHTGELFF.

The rearrangement uses TRBV4-2 and TRBJ2-7; unclear D gene. Germline assignment: CDR1 LGHNA and CDR2 YNFKEQ. Trimming cost V 0 bases and J 0 bases, with 6 bases left between them. The CDR3 runs to 14 residues. Written as DNA, the CDR3 is TGTGCCAGCAGCCAAGAGGTGCGCTCCTACGAGCAGTACTTC. This gives the protein CASSQEVRSYEQYF.

This clone was recorded only once. This chain links TRBV5-6 with TRBJ2-5; possible D gene TRBD2, 5 bases. The V end was cut by 2 bases, the J end by 4 bases, with 9 bases between. The CDR3 loop spans 13 amino acids. Germline CDR1 is SGHDT and CDR2 is YYEEEE. The CDR3 sequence: CASSFSGIETQYF. The CDR3, as DNA: TGTGCCAGCAGCTTCTCGGGGATAGAGACCCAGTACTTC.

This chain uses TRBV19 with TRBJ2-1; D not certain. V lost 1 base and J 0 bases, leaving 4 bases between the germline ends. Germline CDR1 and CDR2: LNHDA and SQIVND (reference sequence). CDR3 length: 14 residues. CDR3 coding DNA: TGTGCCAGTAGTATAGTCAGCTCCTACAATGAGCAGTTCTTC. Translating gives CASSIVSSYNEQFF.

DNA of the CDR3: TGCGCCAGCAGCCGCCTGGGACTAGCGGCCTTCAATGAGCAGTTCTTC. Amino acid sequence: CASSRLGLAAFNEQFF. The chain joins TRBV4-1 to TRBJ2-1; 11 nucleotides line up with TRBD2. J was trimmed by 6 bases and V by 4 bases; bases with no gene match: 8. This CDR3 spans 16 amino acids. CDR1 is MGHRA, CDR2 YSYEKL, per germline.

The gene calls are TRBV10-3 and TRBJ2-3; 8 nucleotides agree with TRBD2. Germline V gene data show CDR1 as ENHRY and CDR2 as SYGVKD. V was pared by 6 bases and J by 4 bases, with 6 bases of the junction left unmatched. The CDR3 contains 14 residues. In nucleotides, the CDR3 is TGTGCCATCAGGGAGCGGGAGTGGTCAGATACGCAGTATTTT. The encoded protein is CAIREREWSDTQYF.

V gene TRBV25-1 combines with J gene TRBJ2-1; D is unclear. Germline V gene lookup returns CDR1 MGHDK and CDR2 SYGVNS. The CDR3 spans 15 residues. The V end was cut by 1 base, the J end by 4 bases, with 11 bases between. CDR3 region: CASSESNKFYNEQFF. Here the CDR3 DNA reads TGTGCCAGCAGTGAATCTAATAAGTTTTACAATGAGCAGTTCTTC. The full variable domain, rest sourced from reference TRBV25-1 and TRBJ2-1, is EADIYQTPRYLVIGTGKKITLECSQTMGHDKMYWYQQDPGMELHLIHYSYGVNSTEKGDLSSESTVSRIRTEHFPLTLESARPSHTSQYLCASSESNKFYNEQFFGPGTRLTVL.

The J gene is TRBJ2-1, the V gene TRBV28, with 10 bases fitting TRBD2. Germline V gene data show CDR1 as MDHEN and CDR2 as SYDVKM. The CDR3 consists of 14 residues. V shed 5 bases and J 9 bases; nucleotides not matched to a gene: 7. The CDR3 sequence is CASSVLAGVGEQFF. The CDR3, as DNA: TGTGCCAGCAGTGTCCTAGCGGGAGTTGGTGAGCAGTTCTTC.

The chain links TRBV27 to TRBJ2-2; possible D gene TRBD1, 5 bases. This CDR3 has 14 amino acids. The V gene's germline CDR1 is MNHEY and CDR2 SMNVEV (reference sequence). V was clipped by 5 bases and J by 3 bases, with 10 bases between them. CDR3 sequence reads: CASSGAVYTGELFF. CDR3 DNA: TGTGCCAGCAGTGGGGCCGTTTACACCGGGGAGCTGTTTTTT.

The chain is built from TRBV13 and TRBJ1-2; D remains unclear. CDR1 is PRHDT, CDR2 FYEKMQ, per germline (reference sequence). The CDR3 extends over 14 amino acids. V lost 2 bases and J 4 bases, leaving 11 bases between the germline ends. The CDR3 sequence is CASSLRNGGYGYTF. CDR3 bases: TGTGCCAGCAGCTTAAGGAACGGAGGCTATGGCTACACCTTC. Full variable domain (rest looked up from reference TRBV13 and TRBJ1-2): AAGVIQSPRHLIKEKRETATLKCYPIPRHDTVYWYQQGPGQDPQFLISFYEKMQSDKGSIPDRFSAQQFSDYHSELNMSSLELGDSALYFCASSLRNGGYGYTFGSGTRLTVV.

The rearrangement joins TRBV13 to TRBJ2-7; 11 positions match TRBD1. The CDR3 is made up of 15 amino acids. In germline, CDR1 is PRHDT, CDR2 FYEKMQ (reference sequence). Unmatched junction bases numbered 6, after V lost 3 bases and J lost 5 bases. CDR3 region: CASSFTRTGGDEQYF. CDR3 bases: TGTGCCAGCAGCTTTACACGGACAGGGGGCGACGAGCAGTACTTC.

The V gene is TRBV15, the J gene TRBJ2-1; TRBD2 aligns across 7 bases. V shed 5 bases and J 3 bases; nucleotides not matched to a gene: 7. CDR1 and CDR2 (germline): LNHNV, YYDKDF (reference sequence). The CDR3 is made up of 15 amino acids. The CDR3 sequence: CATSGSSGDYNEQFF. The CDR3 DNA reads TGTGCCACCAGCGGGTCTAGCGGAGACTACAATGAGCAGTTCTTC.

V usage is TRBV7-2 and J usage is TRBJ1-1; TRBD1 aligns across 10 bases. The germline V gene has CDR1 SGHTA and CDR2 FQGNSA. This CDR3 comprises 19 residues. V shed 2 bases, J shed 3 bases, and the junction held 15 bases outside the gene matches. CDR3 sequence (DNA): TGTGCCAGCAGCTTATTGGGACAGGGGAGCGTCGGTCGGGACACTGAAGCTTTCTTT. Translation gives CASSLLGQGSVGRDTEAFF.

This chain joins TRBV18 and TRBJ1-1; TRBD1 agrees at 9 bases. Germline V CDR1 and CDR2: KGHSH, LQKENI. V lost 4 bases and J lost 5; bases outside the gene matches: 2. The CDR3 is made up of 13 amino acids. The CDR3 nucleotides read TGTGCCAGCTCACGACAGGGGGGGACTGAAGCTTTCTTT. Its translation: CASSRQGGTEAFF. The full variable domain, in which reference TRBV18 and TRBJ1-1 provide the parts outside the CDR3, is NAGVMQNPRHLVRRRGQEARLRCSPMKGHSHVYWYRQLPEEGLKFMVYLQKENIIDESGMPKERFSAEFPKEGPSILRIQQVVRGDSAAYFCASSRQGGTEAFFGQGTRLTVV.